This T cell receptor (beta chain) was identified during a study of early T cells in non-severe SARS-CoV-2 infection. Trimming stripped 6 bases from V and 8 bases from J, with 11 bases between. Germline CDR1 is MNHEY and CDR2 is SMNVEV (reference sequence). The CDR3 loop spans 12 amino acids. TCRdb used MiXCR to reprocess the 5' RACE reads, holding one entry per CDR3 protein. The data contain some 70,000 distinct CDR3 sequences, more than 9% of them singletons. The chain has TRBV27 and TRBJ2-1; no definite D call. The sequence was collected from an adult who was a healthcare worker with PCR-confirmed SARS-CoV-2 infection or an uninfected control (not recorded which). Sequencing used whole blood. Here the CDR3 reads CASSARGYEQFF. Here the CDR3 DNA reads TGTGCCAGCAGCGCGCGCGGCTATGAGCAGTTCTTC.